This T cell receptor (beta chain) was observed in a study of patients and donors after allogeneic stem cell transplantation. This CDR3 has 17 residues. Germline assignment: CDR1 LNHDA and CDR2 SQIVND (reference sequence). V was pared by 6 bases and J by 0 bases, with 21 bases between. TCRdb called the RT-PCR reads again in MiXCR, with one record for every CDR3 protein. The sample contains around 240,000 distinct CDR3 sequences, roughly 13% of which appear only once. This clonotype was obtained from a human donor who was either an allogeneic HSCT recipient or a stem cell or donor lymphocyte infusion donor (not recorded which). It is not recorded whose cells these are; they may come from a transplant donor. The chain has TRBV19 and TRBJ2-7, with unresolved D. The sequenced material came from blood, either unsorted or a sorted T cell fraction (not recorded which). CDR3 nucleotide sequence: TGTGCCAGTAGCACGCGGACCTCAGGCCCAACCTCCTACGAGCAGTACTTC. This sequence encodes CASSTRTSGPTSYEQYF.